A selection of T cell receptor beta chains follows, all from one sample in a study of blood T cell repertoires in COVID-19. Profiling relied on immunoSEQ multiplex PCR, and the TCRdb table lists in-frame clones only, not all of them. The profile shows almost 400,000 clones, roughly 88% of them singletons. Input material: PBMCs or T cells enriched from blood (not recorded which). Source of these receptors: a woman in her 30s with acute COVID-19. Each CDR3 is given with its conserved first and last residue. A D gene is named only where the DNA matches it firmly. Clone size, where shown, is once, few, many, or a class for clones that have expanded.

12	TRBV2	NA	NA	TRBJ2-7	TGTGCCAGCAGTGAAATCGTAGTCGAGCAGTACTTC	CASSEIVVEQYF
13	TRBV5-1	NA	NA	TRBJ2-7	TGCGCCAGCAGCCCGACAGGCACCTACGAGCAGTACTTC	CASSPTGTYEQYF
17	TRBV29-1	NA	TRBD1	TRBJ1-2	TGCAGCTCCTATCCCCGGGACAGGGGGAAAGTTAACTATGGCTACACCTTC	CSSYPRDRGKVNYGYTF
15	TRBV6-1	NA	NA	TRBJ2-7	TGTGCCAGCAGTGAAAGGCGGGTCAGCTCCTACGAGCAGTACTTC	CASSERRVSSYEQYF
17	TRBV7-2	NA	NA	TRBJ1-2	TGTGCCAGCAGCTTAGCGTCCTCCCGCAGGGCTAACTATGGCTACACCTTC	CASSLASSRRANYGYTF
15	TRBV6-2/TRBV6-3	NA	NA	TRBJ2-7	TGTGCCAGCAGTTACTCAAATCAGGGGTCCTACGAGCAGTACTTC	CASSYSNQGSYEQYF
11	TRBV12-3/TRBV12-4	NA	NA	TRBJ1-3	TGTGCCAGCAGGGGGCGTGGTACCATATATTTT	CASRGRGTIYF
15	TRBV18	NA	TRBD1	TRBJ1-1	TGTGCCAGCTCACTTCAGGGCGGACAGGACACTGAAGCTTTCTTT	CASSLQGGQDTEAFF
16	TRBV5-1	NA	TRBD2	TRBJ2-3	TGCGCCAGCAGCGGACTAGCGGGCAAAGTTACAGATACGCAGTATTTT	CASSGLAGKVTDTQYF
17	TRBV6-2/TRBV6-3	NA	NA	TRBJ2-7	TGTGCCAGCAGTTACTCTTCCAGCCGGCGGGTAGGCTACGAGCAGTACTTC	CASSYSSSRRVGYEQYF
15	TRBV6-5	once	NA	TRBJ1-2	TGTGCCAGCAGTTACTCGAAGGCAGGGGTCTATGGCTACACCTTC	CASSYSKAGVYGYTF
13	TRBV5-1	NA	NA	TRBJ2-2	TGCGCCAGCAGCTTAAAGGGAGACGGGGAGCTGTTTTTT	CASSLKGDGELFF
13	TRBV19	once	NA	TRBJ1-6	TGTGCCAGTAGTGCGGACTCTAATTCACCCCTCCACTTT	CASSADSNSPLHF
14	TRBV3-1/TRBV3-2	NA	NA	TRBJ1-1	TGTGCCAGCAGCCAAGACGTCAGGCTTTCGTGGGCTTTCTTT	CASSQDVRLSWAFF
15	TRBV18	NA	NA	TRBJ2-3	TGTGCCAGCTCACCCTTAATTGCGGGCACAGATACGCAGTATTTT	CASSPLIAGTDTQYF
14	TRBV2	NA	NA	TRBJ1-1	TGTGCCAGCAGTGAAGTAGACACCCGCACTGAAGCTTTCTTT	CASSEVDTRTEAFF
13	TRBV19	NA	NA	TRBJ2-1	TGTGCCAGTAGTATGGGACAAATAGTCGAGCAGTTCTTC	CASSMGQIVEQFF
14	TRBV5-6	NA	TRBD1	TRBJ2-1	TGTGCCAGCAGCTACCCACTACAGGGGAATGAGCAGTTCTTC	CASSYPLQGNEQFF
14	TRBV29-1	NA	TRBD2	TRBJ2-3	TGCAGCGTTTTAGCGGGGGTGAACACAGATACGCAGTATTTT	CSVLAGVNTDTQYF
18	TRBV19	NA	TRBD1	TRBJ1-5	TGTGCCAGTAGCTGGGGCGGACAGGGCCATTATAGCAATCAGCCCCAGCATTTT	CASSWGGQGHYSNQPQHF
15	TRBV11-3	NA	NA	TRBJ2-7	TGTGCCAGCAGCTTAGTTTGGCAGGGGACGTACGAGCAGTACTTC	CASSLVWQGTYEQYF
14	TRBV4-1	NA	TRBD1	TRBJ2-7	TGCGCCAGCAGCCAGGACAGGGTCGGATACGAGCAGTACTTC	CASSQDRVGYEQYF
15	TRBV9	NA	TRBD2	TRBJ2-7	TGTGCCAGCAGCGTATCGACTAGCGGGTCCTACGAGCAGTACTTC	CASSVSTSGSYEQYF
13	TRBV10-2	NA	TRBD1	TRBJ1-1	TGCGCCAGCAGCGACAGGGGAGGGACTGAAGCTTTCTTT	CASSDRGGTEAFF
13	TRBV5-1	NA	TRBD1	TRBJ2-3	TGCGCCAGCAGCCTGGGGACAGAAAATACGCAGTATTTT	CASSLGTENTQYF
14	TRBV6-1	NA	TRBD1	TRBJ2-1	TGTGCCAGCAGTGAAACTGACAGGGACAATGAGCAGTTCTTC	CASSETDRDNEQFF
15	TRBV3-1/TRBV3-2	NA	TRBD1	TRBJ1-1	TGTGCCAGCACCCAAAAACAGGGGCCGAACACTGAAGCTTTCTTT	CASTQKQGPNTEAFF
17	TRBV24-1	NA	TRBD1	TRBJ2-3	TGTGCCACCAGTGATTCCCGACGGACAGGGCTCCCAGATACGCAGTATTTT	CATSDSRRTGLPDTQYF
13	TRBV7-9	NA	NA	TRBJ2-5	TGTGCCAGCAGCTTGACAGAACAAGAGACCCAGTACTTC	CASSLTEQETQYF
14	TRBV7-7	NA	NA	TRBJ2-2	TGTGCCAGCAGGAATACACTAAACACCGGGGAGCTGTTTTTT	CASRNTLNTGELFF
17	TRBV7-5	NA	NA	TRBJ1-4	TGTGTCAGAAGCTTAACCGACAGGTGGGCAACTAATGAAAAACTGTTTTTT	CVRSLTDRWATNEKLFF
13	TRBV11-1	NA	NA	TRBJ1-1	TGTGCCAGCAGCTTAGCGTACGGGACTGAAGCTTTCTTT	CASSLAYGTEAFF
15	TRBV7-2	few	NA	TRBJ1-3	TGTGCCAGCAGCTTAGCAGCGGGGACTGGAAACACCATATATTTT	CASSLAAGTGNTIYF
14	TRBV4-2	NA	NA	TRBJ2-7	TGTGCCAGCAGCCCCGCCATCGGGGGTTACGAGCAGTACTTC	CASSPAIGGYEQYF
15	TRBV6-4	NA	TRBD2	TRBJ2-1	TGTGCCAGCAGTGACTCAGGCGGGGGATACAATGAGCAGTTCTTC	CASSDSGGGYNEQFF
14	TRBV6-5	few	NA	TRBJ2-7	TGTGCCAGCAGCTACTCAAGACAGTCCTACGAGCAGTACTTC	CASSYSRQSYEQYF
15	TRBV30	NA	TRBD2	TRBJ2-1	TGTGCCTGGAGTGTACCGACTAGCGGGGGTAATGAGCAGTTCTTC	CAWSVPTSGGNEQFF
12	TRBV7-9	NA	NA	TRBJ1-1	TGTGCCAGCAGCTTCCTAAACACTGAAGCTTTCTTT	CASSFLNTEAFF
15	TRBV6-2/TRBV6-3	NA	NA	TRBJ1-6	TGTGCCAGCAGTTACTCAGGGGGTTCAGGATCACCCCTCCACTTT	CASSYSGGSGSPLHF
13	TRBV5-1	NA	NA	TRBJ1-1	TGCGCCAGCAGATTGACACTGAACACTGAAGCTTTCTTT	CASRLTLNTEAFF
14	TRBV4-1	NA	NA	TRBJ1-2	TGCGCCAGCAGCCAACGGGAGAGTTGGTTTGGCTACACCTTC	CASSQRESWFGYTF
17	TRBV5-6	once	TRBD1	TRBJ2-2	TGTGCCAGCAGCTTGGTAGGACAGGGGGCTGTGGCCGGGGAGCTGTTTTTT	CASSLVGQGAVAGELFF
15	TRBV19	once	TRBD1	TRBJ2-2	TGTGCCAGTAGTAGACAGGGGGCGGACACCGGGGAGCTGTTTTTT	CASSRQGADTGELFF
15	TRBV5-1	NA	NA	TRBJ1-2	TGCGCCAGCAGCTGGGGGACCGCCGGGAGCGACGGCTACACCTTC	CASSWGTAGSDGYTF
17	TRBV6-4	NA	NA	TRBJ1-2	TGTGCCAGCAGTCCCGAGCTCTTCAGGAATCCTAACTATGGCTACACCTTC	CASSPELFRNPNYGYTF
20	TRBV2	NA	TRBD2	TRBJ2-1	TGTGCCAGCAGTGCGGGGGCGGGACTAGCGGGGGCAGATGGCTACAATGAGCAGTTCTTC	CASSAGAGLAGADGYNEQFF
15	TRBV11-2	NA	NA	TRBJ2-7	TGTGCCAGCAGGACGGGGGGCTCTACTACCTACGAGCAGTACTTC	CASRTGGSTTYEQYF
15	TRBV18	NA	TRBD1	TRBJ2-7	TGTGCCAGCTCACCCTCCGGGACAGGGGGTGACGAGCAGTACTTC	CASSPSGTGGDEQYF
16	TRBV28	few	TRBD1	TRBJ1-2	TGTGCCAGCAGTTTTTCGGGACAGATGAGGGGCTATGGCTACACCTTC	CASSFSGQMRGYGYTF
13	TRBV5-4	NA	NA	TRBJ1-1	TGTGCCAGCAGCTGGGACAAAAACACTGAAGCTTTCTTT	CASSWDKNTEAFF
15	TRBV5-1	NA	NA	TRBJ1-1	TGCGCCAGCAGTTCAGGGGTTAGGGAAAACACTGAAGCTTTCTTT	CASSSGVRENTEAFF
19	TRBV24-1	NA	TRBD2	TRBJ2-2	TGTGCCACCAGTCGGGAGCCGGGACTAGCGGGGCCGTACACCGGGGAGCTGTTTTTT	CATSREPGLAGPYTGELFF
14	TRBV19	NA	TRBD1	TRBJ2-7	TGTGCCAGTAGTATGGGGACAGGGACCTACGAGCAGTACTTC	CASSMGTGTYEQYF
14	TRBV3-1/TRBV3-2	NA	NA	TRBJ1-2	TGTGCCAGCAGCCTCGGACAGACTCGAAGGGGCTACACCTTC	CASSLGQTRRGYTF
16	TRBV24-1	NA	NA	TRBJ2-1	TGTGCCACCAGTGACAAAACAGGGAGCTCCTACAATGAGCAGTTCTTC	CATSDKTGSSYNEQFF
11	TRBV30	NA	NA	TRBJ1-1	TGTGCCTGGAGTTGGGAGGGTGAAGCTTTCTTT	CAWSWEGEAFF
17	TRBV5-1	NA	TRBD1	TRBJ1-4	TGCGCCAGCAGCTCATACCGGGACAGGGGTAGGAGTGAAAAACTGTTTTTT	CASSSYRDRGRSEKLFF
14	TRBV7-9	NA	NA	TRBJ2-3	TGTGCCAGCAGCCAAGACAGGTTGCACGGTACGCAGTATTTT	CASSQDRLHGTQYF